The 30 T cell receptor beta chains below were found in one sample sequenced in a study of neurological immune-mediated disorders. TCRdb passed the 5' RACE reads through MiXCR, listing each CDR3 protein once. The data contain around 94,000 distinct CDR3 sequences, 3.5% to 4% of them singletons. The source material was PBMCs. Receptor source: a young woman with multiple sclerosis.

In its sample, this clonotype was seen many times. The chain is built from TRBV5-1 and TRBJ1-5; no reliable D call. Between the trimmed V and J ends, which lost 0 bases and 3 bases, there was a span of 1 base. The germline gives CDR1 SGHRS, CDR2 YFSETQ. CDR3 length: 12 residues. The DNA for the CDR3 is TGCGCCAGCAGCTTGGCCAATCAGCCCCAGCATTTT. Its translation is CASSLANQPQHF.

The rearrangement uses TRBV5-1 and TRBJ2-7; 9 positions match TRBD2. With V trimmed by 4 bases and J by 6 bases, 8 bases remained unmatched. The CDR3 loop spans 14 amino acids. Germline V gene lookup returns CDR1 SGHRS and CDR2 YFSETQ. The CDR3 sequence is CASSAGLAKSEQYF. CDR3 coding DNA: TGCGCCAGCAGCGCGGGACTAGCCAAGAGCGAGCAGTACTTC.

This clonotype was counted many times. This chain uses TRBV4-2 with TRBJ2-1; TRBD2 matches at 16 bases. This CDR3 contains 19 residues. Germline loops: CDR1 LGHNA, CDR2 YNFKEQ. The J segment lost 1 base and the V segment lost 1 base, leaving 4 bases of the junction unmatched. DNA for the CDR3: TGTGCCAGCAGCCAAGTCGGGACTAGCGGGAGGGGGTCCTACAATGAGCAGTTCTTC. Translating it yields CASSQVGTSGRGSYNEQFF.

This clonotype was observed many times. The chain uses TRBV3-1 and TRBJ1-2; D ambiguous. CDR1 and CDR2 from the germline V gene are LGHDT and YNNKEL (reference sequence). The CDR3 is made up of 12 amino acids. Trimming cost V 1 base and J 5 bases, with 5 bases left between them. The CDR3, as DNA: TGTGCCAGCAGCCAAGGCGGGTATGGCTACACCTTC. This translates into CASSQGGYGYTF.

The rearrangement links TRBV5-1 to TRBJ2-3, with D unclear. Germline CDR1 reads SGHRS; CDR2 reads YFSETQ. V dropped 4 bases and J dropped 6 bases, with 15 bases sitting between them. This CDR3 contains 14 residues. The chain's CDR3 is CASSPDHGRDTQYF. For the CDR3, the DNA is TGCGCCAGCAGCCCGGACCACGGCAGGGATACGCAGTATTTT.

V usage is TRBV20-1 and J usage is TRBJ2-2, with 9 bases that match TRBD2. Germline V CDR1 and CDR2: DFQATT, SNEGSKA (reference sequence). V trimming: 6 bases; J trimming: 5 bases; junction bases outside the gene matches: 7. The CDR3 is 14 residues long. CDR3 region: CSALAGEETGELFF. Written as DNA, the CDR3 is TGCAGTGCCTTAGCGGGAGAAGAGACCGGGGAGCTGTTTTTT.

This clonotype was observed at least ten times. The gene calls are TRBV12-3 or TRBV12-4 and TRBJ1-4, with D unresolved. The CDR3 consists of 13 residues. V was cut by 8 bases and J by 0 bases, with 7 bases left in between. CDR3 sequence reads: CASQVATNEKLFF. The CDR3 nucleotides are TGTGCCAGCCAAGTTGCAACTAATGAAAAACTGTTTTTT.

This clonotype occurred many times. The rearrangement links TRBV20-1 to TRBJ2-7; either TRBD1 or TRBD2 may fit D (5 bases each). The germline V gene encodes CDR1 DFQATT and CDR2 SNEGSKA (reference sequence). The CDR3 has 15 amino acids. V was pared by 4 bases and J by 6 bases, with 22 bases between. CDR3 region: CSATKPRDSGGEQYF. The CDR3, as DNA: TGCAGTGCTACTAAACCCAGGGATAGTGGAGGCGAGCAGTACTTC.

Ten or more counts support this clonotype. The chain is built from TRBV20-1 and TRBJ2-1; no firm D call. The CDR3 extends over 13 amino acids. V dropped 2 bases and J dropped 4 bases, with 9 bases sitting between them. Looked up from germline, CDR1 is DFQATT and CDR2 is SNEGSKA (reference sequence). CDR3 sequence: CSARNRIYNEQFF. CDR3 nucleotide sequence: TGCAGTGCTAGAAACAGAATATACAATGAGCAGTTCTTC.

In its sample, this clonotype was seen many times. As DNA, the CDR3 is TGCGCCAGCAAGGACGTGAGGGGACGGACCGGGGAGCTGTTTTTT. It encodes CASKDVRGRTGELFF. This chain joins TRBV5-1 and TRBJ2-2; either TRBD1 or TRBD2 may supply D (5 bases each). Looked up from germline, CDR1 is SGHRS and CDR2 is YFSETQ. The CDR3 loop spans 15 amino acids. V gave up 6 bases and J gave up 5 bases, with 17 bases separating them.

The V call is TRBV3-1, the J call TRBJ2-1, with D possibly being TRBD2 (5 bases). The CDR3 has 14 residues. Germline V gene lookup returns CDR1 LGHDT and CDR2 YNNKEL (reference sequence). The V end was cut by 5 bases, the J end by 3 bases, with 11 bases between. In DNA form, the CDR3 reads TGTGCCAGCAGCTTCGGACTGGACTACAATGAGCAGTTCTTC. This encodes CASSFGLDYNEQFF.

This clonotype was seen repeatedly, ten times or more. CDR3 DNA: TGCAGTGCTAGTTCTAGGGGGAGGGAACGCTACACCTTC. This codes for CSASSRGRERYTF. This chain connects TRBV20-1 to TRBJ1-2, with D perhaps TRBD1 (6 bases). This CDR3 comprises 13 residues. Germline CDR1 is DFQATT and CDR2 is SNEGSKA (reference sequence). Between the trimmed V and J ends, which lost 3 bases and 9 bases, there was a span of 17 bases.

This clonotype was recorded at least ten times. The rearrangement links TRBV2 to TRBJ1-4; D unresolved. This CDR3 is built from 14 residues. V was cut by 4 bases and J by 1 base, with 7 bases left in between. Germline values: CDR1 SNHLY, CDR2 FYNNEI. The CDR3 DNA reads TGTGCCAGCAGTGTGCTAAGAACTAATGAAAAACTGTTTTTT. Its protein product is CASSVLRTNEKLFF.

This clonotype was seen many times. The chain links TRBV7-2 to TRBJ2-1; maybe TRBD2 (5 bases). Germline CDR1 reads SGHTA; CDR2 reads FQGNSA. The germline V and J ends were trimmed by 7 bases and 0 bases, with 16 bases remaining between them. The length of the CDR3 is 16 residues. The CDR3, as DNA: TGTGCCAGCACCCCGCGGGCTTTGAGCTCCTACAATGAGCAGTTCTTC. Encoded protein: CASTPRALSSYNEQFF.

About this clonotype itself: A junction boundary mismatches the germline segment, possibly from a read error. The rearrangement uses TRBV20-1 and TRBJ1-3; D unresolved. The CDR3 extends over 13 amino acids. Per the germline V gene, CDR1 is DFQATT and CDR2 is SNEGSKA (reference sequence). CDR3 sequence (DNA): TGCAGTGATAGAACCATCTCTGGAAACACCATATATTTT. Translation: CSDRTISGNTIYF.

This clonotype was counted many times. V usage is TRBV6-5 and J usage is TRBJ1-3; a possible D gene is TRBD1 (6 bases). Between the trimmed V and J ends, which lost 5 bases and 1 base, there was a span of 12 bases. CDR3 size: 15 residues. Germline-derived CDR1 and CDR2 are MNHEY and SVGAGI. In DNA form, the CDR3 reads TGTGCCAGCAGTCGCTCAGGGGAATCTGGAAACACCATATATTTT. The encoded protein is CASSRSGESGNTIYF.

This clonotype was counted ten times or more. The DNA of the CDR3 is TGTGCCAGCAGGGAGACAGGGGACAACTATGGCTACACCTTC. Translating it yields CASRETGDNYGYTF. The chain is built from TRBV25-1 and TRBJ1-2, with 8 bases matching TRBD1. CDR3 size: 14 residues. Trimming at V came to 6 bases and at J to 2 bases, leaving 5 bases not matched to a gene. CDR1 MGHDK and CDR2 SYGVNS come from the germline V gene.

This clonotype was seen repeatedly, ten times or more. CDR3 in DNA: TGCAGTGCTAGAGATCGCGTGACTAGCGGGGGGTACAATGAGCAGTTCTTC. This codes for CSARDRVTSGGYNEQFF. This chain connects TRBV20-1 to TRBJ2-1, with TRBD2 matching over 13 bases. The V and J ends lost 0 bases and 4 bases, in that order; junction bases with no gene match: 6. This CDR3 spans 17 amino acids. The V gene's germline CDR1 is DFQATT and CDR2 SNEGSKA (reference sequence).

The chain joins TRBV6-2 or TRBV6-3 to TRBJ2-1, with TRBD2 identical over 9 bases. CDR3 length: 14 amino acids. CDR1 and CDR2 (germline): MNHEY, SVGEGT. The J segment lost 9 bases and the V segment lost 5 bases, leaving 8 bases of the junction unmatched. This CDR3 reads CASSQGTSPPEQFF. In DNA form, the CDR3 reads TGTGCCAGCAGTCAAGGGACTAGCCCCCCTGAGCAGTTCTTC.

The V call is TRBV5-1, the J call TRBJ2-3; D is undetermined. The CDR3 is made up of 17 amino acids. The germline V gene has CDR1 SGHRS and CDR2 YFSETQ. V lost 5 bases and J 4 bases, leaving 23 bases between the germline ends. The CDR3 is CASRNLGGLTSADTQYF. The CDR3 nucleotides read TGCGCCAGCAGAAACCTGGGCGGATTAACCTCGGCAGATACGCAGTATTTT.

This clonotype was picked up a small number of times. This chain connects TRBV10-3 to TRBJ2-5; possibly TRBD1 for D (6 bases). The CDR3 is 11 residues long. V was pared by 9 bases and J by 3 bases, with 8 bases between. Per the germline V gene, CDR1 is ENHRY and CDR2 is SYGVKD. This CDR3 reads CAMTGKETQYF. CDR3 nucleotide sequence: TGTGCCATGACAGGAAAAGAGACCCAGTACTTC.

This clonotype was counted many times. V gene TRBV5-1 combines with J gene TRBJ2-3, with 10 nucleotides matching TRBD1. The CDR3 has 14 amino acids. After removal of 2 bases from V and 4 bases from J, the junction contained 1 base not matched to a gene. Germline V CDR1 and CDR2: SGHRS, YFSETQ. The CDR3 spells CASSFDRGPDTQYF. The CDR3 DNA sequence: TGCGCCAGCAGCTTCGACAGGGGGCCAGATACGCAGTATTTT.

Many counts were recorded for this clonotype. The chain recombines TRBV4-3 with TRBJ2-7, with TRBD2 matching over 7 bases. The CDR3 has 15 amino acids. Losses at the gene ends were 2 bases for V and 7 bases for J; bases not matched to a gene: 11. The germline gives CDR1 LGHNA, CDR2 YSLEER. For the CDR3, the DNA is TGCGCCAGCAGCCAAAGATCGGCGGGAGTAGGAGAGCAGTACTTC. Its protein is CASSQRSAGVGEQYF.

This clonotype came up many times. The CDR3 sequence: CSAREAGRGFF. CDR3 DNA: TGCAGTGCTAGAGAAGCTGGGCGAGGGTTCTTC. The chain uses TRBV20-1 and TRBJ2-1; D gene uncertain. This CDR3 has 11 amino acids. The V gene lost 0 bases and the J gene lost 15 bases, with 12 bases spanning the gap. CDR1 DFQATT and CDR2 SNEGSKA come from the germline V gene (reference sequence).

This clonotype was seen at least ten times. This chain connects TRBV12-3 or TRBV12-4 to TRBJ1-3; D unresolved. This CDR3 has 12 amino acids. CDR3: CAARNSGNTIYF. CDR3 nucleotide sequence: TGTGCAGCGAGGAACTCTGGAAACACCATATATTTT.

This clonotype was seen ten or more times. V is TRBV27 and J is TRBJ1-5; 10 nucleotides align to TRBD1. The length of the CDR3 is 15 residues. V trimming: 6 bases; J trimming: 7 bases; junction bases outside the gene matches: 9. The germline V gene has CDR1 MNHEY and CDR2 SMNVEV (reference sequence). The CDR3 region has the DNA TGTGCCAGCAGGGATGTGGGACAGGGGTGGCAGCCCCAGCATTTT. Protein sequence: CASRDVGQGWQPQHF.

Ten or more counts support this clonotype. The chain uses TRBV12-3 or TRBV12-4 and TRBJ2-7; no definite D call. V was cut by 5 bases and J by 6 bases, with 11 bases left in between. CDR3 length: 12 residues. The CDR3: CASSRQTGEQYF. DNA for the CDR3: TGTGCCAGCAGTCGGCAGACGGGCGAGCAGTACTTC.

This sequence joins TRBV3-1 and TRBJ1-3; D possibly corresponds to TRBD1 (6 bases). The CDR3 runs 17 residues. Trimming pared 5 bases from V and 2 bases from J, leaving 19 bases between. CDR1 is LGHDT and CDR2 is YNNKEL in the germline V gene (reference sequence). The chain's CDR3 is CASSGVRGRSPGNTIYF. CDR3 bases: TGTGCCAGCAGCGGAGTCAGGGGACGTTCGCCTGGAAACACCATATATTTT.

Ten or more counts support this clonotype. The chain has TRBV6-5 and TRBJ1-1; 7 positions match TRBD1. CDR3 size: 15 residues. V shed 0 bases and J 5 bases; nucleotides not matched to a gene: 6. Germline V CDR1 and CDR2: MNHEY, SVGAGI. The CDR3 here is CASSYSGGGRTEAFF. The CDR3 DNA follows: TGTGCCAGCAGTTACTCCGGAGGGGGCAGGACTGAAGCTTTCTTT.

Ten or more counts support this clonotype. V is TRBV5-1 and J is TRBJ2-2; no reliable D call. The CDR3 has 15 amino acids. The germline gives CDR1 SGHRS, CDR2 YFSETQ. V lost 4 bases and J lost 1, with 11 bases in between. The CDR3 loop reads CASSPDAKNTGELFF. CDR3 coding DNA: TGCGCCAGCAGCCCGGACGCCAAGAACACCGGGGAGCTGTTTTTT.